This T cell receptor beta chain was recorded in a study of shared clonotypes between healthy human individuals. Study-level background: Samples came from a couple of female and a few male donors aged 18 to 49. The study, taken as a whole, reports: Clonotype sharing among the donors was expected to vary with sequencing depth. What limited the represented genetic and exposure-history diversity was the small number of donors.

Worth noting for this clone: The target antigen is unknown.

Each sample came from a Caucasian adult donor living in Nashville, Tennessee. Measured with immunoSEQ multiplex PCR; TCRdb has only the in-frame clones, and not every one. The sample yields 450,000 to 550,000 clones, about four fifths seen once. Sequencing was done on a sample of PBMCs. The receptor was isolated from a woman aged 40 to 55 in good health. Some clones in this sample may be carry-over from other donors' samples.

The CDR3 here is CASSEERELFYEQYF. CDR3 DNA: TGTGCCAGCAGTGAAGAGCGGGAGCTTTTCTACGAGCAGTACTTC. The chain recombines TRBV6-1 with TRBJ2-7, with 8 bases fitting TRBD2. V gave up 1 base and J gave up 3 bases; unmatched junction bases: 5. CDR3 length equals 15 residues. Germline V CDR1 and CDR2: MNHNS, SASEGT.